This T cell receptor (beta chain) was observed in a study of OX40 agonist ivuxolimab in advanced cancers. Study-level background: Males comprised 70% to 85% of the group, whose mean age was about 62 years (range roughly 20 to 90).

The CDR3 totals 14 residues. Per germline, CDR1 MGHRA and CDR2 YSYEKL. V dropped 0 bases and J dropped 6 bases, with 11 bases sitting between them. Sampled blood was obtained at baseline, cycle 4 day 1, and cycle 7 day 1. Clones were read by immunoSEQ multiplex PCR, and TCRdb kept only the in-frame ones, dropping some. The sample shows tens of thousands of clones, just over 85% of them seen only once. The V and J genes are TRBV4-1 and TRBJ1-2; the D is unclear. The source of this sequence is an adult with an advanced solid tumor such as melanoma, head and neck, liver or kidney cancer. The source material was CD4+ or CD8+ T cells sorted from blood, sampled in a trial of the OX40 agonist ivuxolimab. CDR3: CASSQDARADGYTF. In DNA, the CDR3 is TGCGCCAGCAGCCAAGATGCCCGGGCGGATGGCTACACCTTC.